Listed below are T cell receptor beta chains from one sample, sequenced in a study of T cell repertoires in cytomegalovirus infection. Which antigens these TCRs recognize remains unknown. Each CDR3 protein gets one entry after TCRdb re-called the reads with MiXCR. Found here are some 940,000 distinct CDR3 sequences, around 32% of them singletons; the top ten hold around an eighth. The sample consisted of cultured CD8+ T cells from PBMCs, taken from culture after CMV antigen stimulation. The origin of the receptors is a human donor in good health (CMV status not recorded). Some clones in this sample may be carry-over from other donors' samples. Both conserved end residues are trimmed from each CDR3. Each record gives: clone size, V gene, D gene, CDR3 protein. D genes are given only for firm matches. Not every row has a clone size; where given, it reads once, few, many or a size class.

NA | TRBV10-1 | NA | ASSDGVFAPLH
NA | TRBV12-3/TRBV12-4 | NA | ASNSAGAENIQY
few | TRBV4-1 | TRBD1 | ASSQEGDRVPEAF
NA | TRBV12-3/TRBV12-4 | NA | ASLDNYGYT
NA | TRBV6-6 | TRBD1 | ASSHGQENTEAF
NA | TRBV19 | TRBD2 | ATKLSAGGPGNEQF
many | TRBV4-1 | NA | ASSQGQGNQPQH
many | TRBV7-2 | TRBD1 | ASSSSGQGPDTQY
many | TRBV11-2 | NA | ASTRGPRLRDEQY
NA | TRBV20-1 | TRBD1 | SARTGVWYNEQF
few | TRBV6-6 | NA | ASSYSPSESSYNSPLH
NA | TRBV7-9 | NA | ASRSTVFQETQY
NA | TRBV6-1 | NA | ASSYTRGKNIQY
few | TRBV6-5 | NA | ASSYFAGTYGYT
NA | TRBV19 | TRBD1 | ASSPGGLTLSSYNSPLH
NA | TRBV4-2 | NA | ASSQEGVGGSYEQY
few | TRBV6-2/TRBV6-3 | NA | ASSYIGGTEAF
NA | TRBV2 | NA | ASSPRDLSLYGGELF
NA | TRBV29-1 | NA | SVAGPDTQY
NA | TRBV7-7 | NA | ASSHGRSNTGELF
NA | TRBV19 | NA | ASFEGGNTEAF
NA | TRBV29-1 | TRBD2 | SAYSMAGGPDTQY
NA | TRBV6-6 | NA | ASSYSSRLARIETQY
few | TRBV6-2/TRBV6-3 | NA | ASSSLEWTDSNQPQH
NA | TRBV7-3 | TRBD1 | AGSLSPGQGGTGELF
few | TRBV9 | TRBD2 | ASSVAASGTTDTQY
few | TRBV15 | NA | ATSPPRAEADGNTIY
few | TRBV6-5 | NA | ASSSNPDAPNTEAF
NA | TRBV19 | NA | ASSSGTYSNQPQH
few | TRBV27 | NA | ASSLWGTGEAF
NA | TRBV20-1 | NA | SARAGPVETQY